A selection of T cell receptor beta chains follows, all from one sample in a study of T cell responses to AZD1222 COVID-19 vaccine. Some clones are missing from TCRdb's copy, which holds only in-frame ones; the method was immunoSEQ multiplex PCR. The sample holds 80,000 to 100,000 clones, over 80% seen once. Material: peripheral blood, obtained 28 days after the second AZD1222 dose. Receptor source: an adult who received the AZD1222 COVID-19 vaccine. Each CDR3 is given with its conserved first and last residue. The order of the fields is V gene, J gene, CDR3 protein.

>TRBV5-1|TRBJ1-3
CASSLTGNTIYF
>TRBV28|TRBJ1-5
CASSVGLGGNQPQHF
>TRBV7-3|TRBJ1-1
CASSPQGQVGTEAFF
>TRBV28|TRBJ2-3
CASTHRTGAGRAQYF
>TRBV5-4|TRBJ2-2
CASSLIGRGDTGELFF
>TRBV11-2|TRBJ1-6
CASSPLEGPIWPYNSPLHF
>TRBV18|TRBJ1-5
CASSPFGDSNQPQHF
>TRBV29-1|TRBJ2-3
CSATGGRGPDTQYF
>TRBV11-2|TRBJ1-1
CASSLVRGTEAFF
>TRBV28|TRBJ1-3
CASSPGGAGGNTIYF
>TRBV7-6|TRBJ1-6
CASSSTGQGNSPLHF
>TRBV3-1/TRBV3-2|TRBJ1-1
CASSQRGGGNTEAFF
>TRBV11-2|TRBJ1-6
CASSSGTGNSPLHF
>TRBV25-1|TRBJ1-6
CASRDSRRSLHF
>TRBV19|TRBJ1-4
CASSIGLSELFF
>TRBV12-3/TRBV12-4|TRBJ2-5
CASSNSRWETQYF
>TRBV7-2|TRBJ2-1
CASSFSGGSYNEQFF
>TRBV5-1|TRBJ2-2
CASSPPGGRTGELFF
>TRBV11-2|TRBJ2-7
CASSLSPGSSYEQYF
>TRBV6-4|TRBJ1-1
CASSFTEDTEAFF
>TRBV2|TRBJ1-1
CASRDSMNTEAFF
>TRBV9|TRBJ2-1
CASTTSGSYNEQFF
>TRBV11-2|TRBJ1-3
CASSLVVLPSSGNTIYF
>TRBV10-1|TRBJ2-3
CASKRTPAGTDTQYF
>TRBV7-2|TRBJ2-1
CASSLTGTNYNEQFF
>TRBV3-1/TRBV3-2|TRBJ1-4
CASSPPGPHTKNEKLFF
>TRBV29-1|TRBJ1-2
CSVEGEQGHHFGYTF
>TRBV19|TRBJ2-1
CASSTSGSSYNEQFF
>TRBV5-1|TRBJ2-7
CASSLGQGIYEQYF
>TRBV5-4|TRBJ1-6
CASSQGTGRNSPLHF
>TRBV7-3|TRBJ2-1
CASSPRPVAASSYNEQFF
>TRBV9|TRBJ1-5
CASSAGGLDNQPQHF
>TRBV7-9|TRBJ1-1
CASSSGQGFTEAFF
>TRBV4-2|TRBJ1-5
CASSQLTSVGGEFNQPQHF
>TRBV5-1|TRBJ1-2
CASSPGTGEGGYTF
>TRBV19|TRBJ2-3
CASTNQLAEVDTQYF
>TRBV11-2|TRBJ2-2
CASSQYTGQNTGELFF